This T cell receptor beta chain originates from a study of blood T cell repertoires in COVID-19. Study-wide background: The United States, Italy and Spain provided the acute and convalescent COVID-19 samples. PBMCs, B-cell-depleted T cells, or T cells provided the cDNA or gDNA that made up the material.

The repertoire was sequenced with immunoSEQ multiplex PCR; TCRdb's copy has only in-frame clones and lacks some. The sample lists over 200,000 clones, around 83% occurring once. The germline V gene has CDR1 SGHVS and CDR2 FNYEAQ. This CDR3 spans 15 amino acids. V was pared by 1 base and J by 1 base, with 10 bases between. V is TRBV7-6 and J is TRBJ1-1; D uncertain. The sample was peripheral blood. This clonotype originated in an elderly man with acute or convalescent COVID-19. This CDR3 is CASSLEAGWNTEAFF. CDR3 coding DNA: TGTGCCAGCAGCTTAGAGGCGGGGTGGAACACTGAAGCTTTCTTT.